This is a list of T cell receptor beta chains from one sample in a study of T cell responses to AZD1222 COVID-19 vaccine. Libraries were prepared by immunoSEQ multiplex PCR; TCRdb keeps only in-frame clonotypes and omits some of them. This sample carries 120,000 or so clones, over 85% of them seen once, and the ten largest clones take about 4.5%. Sequenced here: peripheral blood, sampled on day 0 of AZD1222 vaccination. The source is an adult in good health. The CDR3 runs from the conserved cysteine through the conserved F or W. The D gene is left open where the match is weak. Clone size, where shown, is once, few, many, or a class for clones that have expanded.

length	V	J	size	D	CDR3	DNA
16	TRBV28	TRBJ1-5	-	-	CASSSNNRDGYQPQHF	TGTGCCAGCAGTTCCAATAATCGGGACGGCTATCAGCCCCAGCATTTT
17	TRBV11-2	TRBJ2-1	-	TRBD2	CASSLDLSGGAGNEQFF	TGTGCCAGCAGCTTAGACTTGAGCGGGGGGGCAGGTAATGAGCAGTTCTTC
15	TRBV6-5	TRBJ2-7	-	TRBD1	CASRNRDRGSYEQYF	TGTGCCAGCAGGAACCGGGACAGGGGCTCCTACGAGCAGTACTTC
15	TRBV18	TRBJ1-3	few	-	CASSPPSEGGNTIYF	TGTGCCAGCTCACCACCCTCCGAGGGCGGAAACACCATATATTTT
13	TRBV6-5	TRBJ1-5	-	TRBD1	CASSRDSLQPQHF	TGTGCCAGCAGTAGGGACAGCCTTCAGCCCCAGCATTTT
15	TRBV19	TRBJ1-2	-	TRBD1	CASSSRQGANYGYTF	TGTGCCAGTAGTAGTCGACAGGGAGCTAACTATGGCTACACCTTC
16	TRBV3-1/TRBV3-2	TRBJ2-1	few	-	CASSQGARSSYNEQFF	TGTGCCAGCAGCCAAGGGGCCAGGAGCTCCTACAATGAGCAGTTCTTC
14	TRBV18	TRBJ1-1	-	-	CASSPGKRNTEAFF	TGTGCCAGCTCACCGGGGAAAAGGAACACTGAAGCTTTCTTT
15	TRBV7-6	TRBJ2-2	-	-	CASSPRAMNTGELFF	TGTGCCAGCAGCCCCAGGGCGATGAACACCGGGGAGCTGTTTTTT
16	TRBV27	TRBJ2-1	-	TRBD2	CASSGITSGRGNEQFF	TGTGCCAGCAGTGGGATAACTAGCGGGAGGGGTAATGAGCAGTTCTTC
14	TRBV9	TRBJ1-2	-	-	CASNRGGDNYGYTF	TGTGCCAGCAACCGCGGAGGGGACAACTATGGCTACACCTTC
14	TRBV6-6	TRBJ1-3	-	-	CASSYDRNGNTIYF	TGTGCCAGCAGTTACGACAGGAATGGAAACACCATATATTTT
14	TRBV19	TRBJ2-1	-	TRBD1	CASSIGQGNDEQFF	TGTGCCAGTAGTATAGGACAGGGTAATGATGAGCAGTTCTTC
13	TRBV3-1/TRBV3-2	TRBJ2-3	-	-	CASSQPGVDTQYF	TGTGCCAGCAGCCAACCAGGGGTAGATACGCAGTATTTT
15	TRBV6-5	TRBJ2-1	-	TRBD2	CASSLAGSSYNEQFF	TGTGCCAGCAGTTTAGCGGGGAGCTCCTACAATGAGCAGTTCTTC
15	TRBV28	TRBJ2-1	-	TRBD2	CASRGLAGDRNEQFF	TGTGCCAGCAGGGGACTAGCGGGGGACCGCAATGAGCAGTTCTTC
13	TRBV29-1	TRBJ2-7	-	TRBD2	CSALAGNTYEQYF	TGCAGCGCATTAGCGGGGAATACATACGAGCAGTACTTC
13	TRBV19	TRBJ2-7	-	-	CASSNQAGYEQYF	TGTGCCAGTAGTAACCAGGCGGGTTACGAGCAGTACTTC
12	TRBV27	TRBJ1-1	-	TRBD1	CASSFDRVNAFF	TGTGCCAGCAGTTTTGACAGGGTAAACGCTTTCTTT
13	TRBV7-8	TRBJ2-3	-	-	CASRKGGGDTQYF	TGTGCCAGCAGGAAAGGCGGTGGAGATACGCAGTATTTT
13	TRBV7-9	TRBJ2-7	-	TRBD2	CASSLIGGNEQYF	TGTGCCAGCAGCTTGATCGGGGGGAACGAGCAGTACTTC
15	TRBV6-5	TRBJ2-3	-	TRBD1	CASRRTGTSTDTQYF	TGTGCCAGCAGGAGGACAGGGACGAGCACAGATACGCAGTATTTT
14	TRBV30	TRBJ1-1	-	-	CAWSRGIGYTEAFF	TGTGCCTGGAGTCGGGGCATAGGGTACACTGAAGCTTTCTTT
15	TRBV7-2	TRBJ2-5	-	-	CASSSTGTPQETQYF	TGTGCCAGCAGCTCGACGGGAACTCCCCAAGAGACCCAGTACTTC
12	TRBV28	TRBJ2-7	-	TRBD2	CASSLGGYEQYF	TGTGCCAGCAGTTTGGGGGGGTACGAGCAGTACTTC
12	TRBV12-3/TRBV12-4	TRBJ2-2	-	-	CASSFLVRELFF	TGTGCCAGCAGTTTCCTAGTCAGGGAGCTGTTTTTT